The 32 T cell receptor beta chains given below trace back to one sample, sequenced in a study of vaccination effects on CD4 cells after COVID-19. Some clones are missing from TCRdb's copy, which holds only in-frame ones; the method was immunoSEQ multiplex PCR. The profile shows some 30,000 clones, about 72% of them singletons. Prior to sequencing, the ViraFEST assay stimulated PBMC with viral peptide pools, which expanded the antigen-specific CD4+ T cells. CD4+ T cell isolation took place after approximately ten days of culture. The person was diagnosed with PCR-confirmed SARS-CoV-2 infection between March and December 2020. These TCRs' antigens remain unknown. This material consisted of CD4+ T cells from PBMCs cultured with a peptide pool, taken before COVID-19 vaccination. These receptors came from a human donor who had a prior SARS-CoV-2 infection.

This clone has only a few counts. As DNA, the CDR3 is TGTGCCAGCAGCCCCTGGACAGGGACAGATACGCAGTATTTT. Translating gives CASSPWTGTDTQYF. The V and J genes are TRBV5-4 and TRBJ2-3, with TRBD1 matching over 8 bases. The V and J ends lost 4 bases and 3 bases, in that order; junction bases with no gene match: 4. The CDR3 is made up of 14 amino acids. From germline, CDR1 is SGHNT and CDR2 YYREEE (reference sequence).

The chain uses TRBV19 and TRBJ1-2; TRBD1 matches 7 bases. This CDR3 spans 14 amino acids. The germline gives CDR1 LNHDA, CDR2 SQIVND (reference sequence). With 5 bases clipped from V and 5 bases from J, the junction kept 8 bases outside the gene matches. CDR3 DNA sequence: TGTGCCAGTAGTCCCGGGACAGCACCTTATGGCTACACCTTC. Its protein product is CASSPGTAPYGYTF.

The rearrangement links TRBV7-3 to TRBJ2-5; maybe TRBD2 (6 bases). The V gene lost 5 bases and the J gene lost 3 bases, with 10 bases spanning the gap. CDR1 is SGHTA, CDR2 FQGTGA, per germline. This CDR3 has 13 amino acids. CDR3 DNA sequence: TGTGCCAGCAGCCCGACTAGGGAAGAGACCCAGTACTTC. Translating gives CASSPTREETQYF. The whole variable domain, remainder taken from reference TRBV7-3 and TRBJ2-5, is GAGVSQTPSNKVTEKGKYVELRCDPISGHTALYWYRQSLGQGPEFLIYFQGTGAADDSGLPNDRFFAVRPEGSVSTLKIQRTERGDSAVYLCASSPTREETQYFGPGTRLLVL.

The chain has TRBV7-9 and TRBJ1-1, with unresolved D. V lost 3 bases and J lost 3, with 11 bases in between. This CDR3 contains 14 residues. CDR1 SEHNR and CDR2 FQNEAQ come from the germline V gene (reference sequence). In DNA, the CDR3 is TGTGCCAGCAGCTTTGGGGTCGGCTACACTGAAGCTTTCTTT. This translates into CASSFGVGYTEAFF.

This chain uses TRBV7-3 with TRBJ2-7; TRBD1 or TRBD2 may be the D gene (5 bases each). V was clipped by 5 bases and J by 1 base, with 12 bases between them. This CDR3 region has 14 residues. Germline CDR1 is SGHTA and CDR2 is FQGTGA. The DNA of the CDR3 is TGTGCCAGCAGCCCGGGACCGCCATCCTACGAGCAGTACTTC. This gives the protein CASSPGPPSYEQYF.

V usage is TRBV4-2 and J usage is TRBJ2-3; possible D gene TRBD2, 7 bases. The CDR3 totals 16 residues. The V gene's germline CDR1 is LGHNA and CDR2 YNFKEQ. The V end lost 1 base, the J end lost 2 bases, and 13 bases lay between the germline ends. CDR3 in amino acids: CASSQVGGVATDTQYF. Here the CDR3 DNA reads TGTGCCAGCAGCCAAGTAGGGGGGGTCGCCACAGATACGCAGTATTTT.

This sequence joins TRBV30 and TRBJ1-2, with D unclear. In germline, CDR1 is GTSNPN, CDR2 SVGIG (reference sequence). Trimming took off 4 bases at V and 8 bases at J, with 17 bases between the two ends. The CDR3 totals 13 residues. CDR3 amino acids: CAWKEQRVGGYTF. CDR3 in DNA: TGTGCCTGGAAAGAGCAAAGGGTGGGGGGCTACACCTTC.

The V call is TRBV3-1 (or the pseudogene TRBV3-2), the J call TRBJ2-3; a weak D match, TRBD2 (7 bases). Trimming left V 6 bases short and J 5 bases short, with 15 bases between. Germline CDR1 is LGHDT and CDR2 is YNNKEL (reference sequence). This CDR3 spans 14 amino acids. CDR3 residues: CASREEGEGDTQYF. CDR3 coding DNA: TGTGCCAGCAGGGAAGAGGGGGAGGGAGATACGCAGTATTTT.

This clone was counted between two and nine times. This chain links TRBV2 with TRBJ1-2; 9 bases agree with TRBD1. V shed 8 bases and J 2 bases; nucleotides not matched to a gene: 6. The CDR3 has 14 residues. Looked up from germline, CDR1 is SNHLY and CDR2 is FYNNEI. This chain's CDR3 is CASLPGQGNYGYTF. CDR3 nucleotide sequence: TGTGCCAGCCTCCCGGGACAGGGAAACTATGGCTACACCTTC.

This clone was counted a few times. V is TRBV7-8 and J is TRBJ1-2; D is unclear. The CDR3 covers 18 residues. Deletions cut 2 bases from V and 0 bases from J, with 19 bases between. The germline CDR1 and CDR2 sequences are SGHVS and FQNEAQ. The chain's CDR3 is CASSLIIVQTFANYGYTF. The CDR3 DNA reads as TGTGCCAGCAGCTTAATCATAGTGCAAACCTTTGCTAACTATGGCTACACCTTC.

Only a few counts were recorded for this clone. The J gene is TRBJ2-2, the V gene TRBV7-9, with D hard to call. The CDR3 runs to 11 residues. V dropped 1 base and J dropped 7 bases, with 1 base sitting between them. Germline lookup yields CDR1 SEHNR and CDR2 FQNEAQ (reference sequence). As DNA, the CDR3 is TGTGCCAGCAGCTTAGACGGGGAGCTGTTTTTT. Residues: CASSLDGELFF.

J is TRBJ2-1 and V is TRBV19, with TRBD2 identical over 11 bases. CDR1 LNHDA and CDR2 SQIVND come from the germline V gene (reference sequence). This CDR3 spans 16 amino acids. V trimming: 4 bases; J trimming: 9 bases; junction bases outside the gene matches: 11. The CDR3 nucleotides are TGTGCCAGTAGTACGACTGAACTAGCGGGAGACGGTGAGCAGTTCTTC. It is translated as CASSTTELAGDGEQFF.

The chain recombines TRBV30 with TRBJ2-3, with TRBD1 identical over 9 bases. Germline trimming cut 1 base from V and 6 bases from J; bases unmatched to any gene: 11. CDR1 is GTSNPN, CDR2 SVGIG, per germline (reference sequence). The CDR3 loop spans 16 amino acids. DNA of the CDR3: TGTGCCTGGAGTGGAGGACAGGGGCGCGTAGCGGATACGCAGTATTTT. Encoded protein: CAWSGGQGRVADTQYF.

The chain recombines TRBV7-9 with TRBJ2-4; 8 nucleotides align to TRBD1. The CDR3 has 17 amino acids. CDR1 and CDR2 from the germline V gene are SEHNR and FQNEAQ (reference sequence). V lost 5 bases and J lost 8; bases outside the gene matches: 17. The CDR3 protein is CASSQPGDRSVVDIQYF. Here the CDR3 DNA reads TGTGCCAGCAGCCAACCCGGGGACAGGAGCGTCGTGGACATTCAGTACTTC.

This rearrangement joins TRBV9 to TRBJ1-1, with D tentatively TRBD1 (6 bases). Germline V CDR1 and CDR2: SGDLS, YYNGEE. CDR3 length: 16 amino acids. Between the trimmed V and J ends, which lost 4 bases and 1 base, there was a span of 17 bases. The CDR3 DNA reads TGTGCCAGCAGCTCCAGGGGAGATTGGGCGAACACTGAAGCTTTCTTT. Protein product: CASSSRGDWANTEAFF.

The table lists this clone with a few counts. The gene calls are TRBV5-6 and TRBJ1-5; D is unresolved. The V and J ends lost 4 bases and 0 bases respectively, with 11 bases between them. The CDR3 extends over 15 amino acids. Germline V gives CDR1 SGHDT, CDR2 YYEEEE. In DNA form, the CDR3 reads TGTGCCAGCAGCCAGGAGCGCTATAGCAATCAGCCCCAGCATTTT. It codes for CASSQERYSNQPQHF. The whole variable domain, remainder taken from reference TRBV5-6 and TRBJ1-5, is DAGVTQSPTHLIKTRGQQVTLRCSPKSGHDTVSWYQQALGQGPQFIFQYYEEEERQRGNFPDRFSGHQFPNYSSELNVNALLLGDSALYLCASSQERYSNQPQHFGDGTRLSIL.

This clone showed up just a few times. The chain recombines TRBV5-1 with TRBJ1-4, with no clear D. V was cut by 4 bases and J by 0 bases, with 4 bases left in between. Per germline, CDR1 SGHRS and CDR2 YFSETQ. This CDR3 comprises 13 residues. The chain's CDR3 is CASSGATNEKLFF. The CDR3 coding sequence is TGCGCCAGCAGCGGTGCAACTAATGAAAAACTGTTTTTT.

V gene TRBV10-3 combines with J gene TRBJ2-2; D gene ambiguous. From germline, CDR1 is ENHRY and CDR2 SYGVKD. This CDR3 is 15 amino acids long. Trimming removed 8 bases from V and 0 bases from J, with 13 bases in between. The chain's CDR3 is CAISNSGPNTGELFF. The CDR3, as DNA: TGTGCCATCTCGAATAGTGGACCGAACACCGGGGAGCTGTTTTTT.

The rearrangement uses TRBV18 and TRBJ2-3; TRBD2 aligns across 8 bases. The ends lost 2 bases at V and 1 base at J; junction bases unmatched: 2. The CDR3 has 15 residues. Per the germline V gene, CDR1 is KGHSH and CDR2 is LQKENI. CDR3 loop: CASSPTGGGTDTQYF. CDR3 DNA sequence: TGTGCCAGCTCACCAACGGGGGGGGGCACAGATACGCAGTATTTT.

The chain joins TRBV18 to TRBJ1-3, with 7 bases lining up with TRBD1. V shed 5 bases, J shed 2 bases, and the junction held 9 bases outside the gene matches. The germline V gene encodes CDR1 KGHSH and CDR2 LQKENI. There are 16 residues in the CDR3. CDR3 region: CASSTNPGGAGNTIYF. The CDR3 DNA reads TGTGCCAGCTCAACTAACCCAGGGGGTGCTGGAAACACCATATATTTT. The full variable domain, completed using reference TRBV18 and TRBJ1-3, is NAGVMQNPRHLVRRRGQEARLRCSPMKGHSHVYWYRQLPEEGLKFMVYLQKENIIDESGMPKERFSAEFPKEGPSILRIQQVVRGDSAAYFCASSTNPGGAGNTIYFGEGSWLTVV.

The chain is built from TRBV2 and TRBJ1-1; D is possibly TRBD1 (6 bases). The V and J ends lost 5 bases and 2 bases respectively, with 15 bases between them. The CDR3 has 15 residues. From germline, CDR1 is SNHLY and CDR2 FYNNEI. The chain's CDR3 is CASSPLGTPNTEAFF. The CDR3 region has the DNA TGTGCCAGCAGTCCTTTGGGGACACCCAACACTGAAGCTTTCTTT.

This chain joins TRBV6-5 and TRBJ2-7, with D unresolved. Per germline, CDR1 MNHEY and CDR2 SVGAGI. CDR3 length: 15 residues. Deletions cut 5 bases from V and 11 bases from J, with 25 bases between. The CDR3 region is CASSPNGQAVGIEYF. The CDR3 DNA sequence: TGTGCCAGCAGTCCAAATGGGCAGGCAGTGGGGATAGAGTACTTC.

The rearrangement uses TRBV7-2 and TRBJ1-1; no firm D call. The CDR3 sequence is 14 residues long. The germline V and J ends were trimmed by 5 bases and 8 bases, with 18 bases remaining between them. Germline CDR1 is SGHTA and CDR2 is FQGNSA. CDR3 sequence (DNA): TGTGCCAGCAGCCCGTACTACTCGGGTTCGGAAGCTTTCTTT. This codes for CASSPYYSGSEAFF.

CDR3 in amino acids: CASSSGLASYEQYF. The CDR3 nucleotides are TGCGCCAGCAGCTCCGGACTGGCCTCCTACGAGCAGTACTTC. This chain joins TRBV5-1 and TRBJ2-7, with a possible D match to TRBD2 (5 bases). CDR1 and CDR2 from the germline V gene are SGHRS and YFSETQ. The CDR3 extends over 14 amino acids. Trimming took off 3 bases at V and 0 bases at J, with 10 bases between the two ends.

V is TRBV4-3 and J is TRBJ2-1; TRBD2 aligns across 9 bases. There are 21 residues in the CDR3. Trimming removed 4 bases from V and 6 bases from J; junction bases left unmatched: 25. Germline CDR1 LGHNA, CDR2 YSLEER. The CDR3 protein is CASSPHTTSGQFQRLPNEQFF. CDR3 bases: TGCGCCAGCAGCCCACATACGACTAGCGGACAATTTCAACGCCTTCCCAATGAGCAGTTCTTC.

The CDR3 DNA reads as TGTGCCAGCAGCTTGGTTATCGGGGGCCGAAACTCCTATAATTCACCCCTCCACTTT. This sequence encodes CASSLVIGGRNSYNSPLHF. The rearrangement uses TRBV5-8 and TRBJ1-6, with D perhaps matching TRBD1 (6 bases). This CDR3 spans 19 amino acids. The germline CDR1 and CDR2 sequences are SGHTS and YDEGEE. Trimming took off 0 bases at V and 0 bases at J, with 16 bases between the two ends.

This clone was counted between two and nine times. The J gene is TRBJ2-5, the V gene TRBV9; 8 nucleotides match TRBD2. V was clipped by 0 bases and J by 5 bases; unmatched bases: 6. Germline values: CDR1 SGDLS, CDR2 YYNGEE. This CDR3 comprises 15 residues. Written as DNA, the CDR3 is TGTGCCAGCAGCGTAGACGCGGGGGGCGGTGAGACCCAGTACTTC. Encoded protein: CASSVDAGGGETQYF.

The chain employs TRBV7-6 and TRBJ2-6; D is unclear. V lost 1 base and J 0 bases, leaving 7 bases between the germline ends. From germline, CDR1 is SGHVS and CDR2 FNYEAQ. The CDR3 loop spans 16 amino acids. CDR3 bases: TGTGCCAGCAGCTTAGGGACGAGCTCTGGGGCCAACGTCCTGACTTTC. As protein: CASSLGTSSGANVLTF.

V is TRBV10-3 and J is TRBJ2-1, with 7 nucleotides matching TRBD2. The CDR3 has 15 amino acids. The V segment lost 4 bases and the J segment 9 bases; nucleotides outside the gene matches: 12. The germline V gene encodes CDR1 ENHRY and CDR2 SYGVKD. CDR3 in DNA: TGTGCCATCAGTGTCTATATTTCTGGGAGGGGTGAGCAGTTCTTC. This gives the protein CAISVYISGRGEQFF.

This clone was counted only a few times. V and J are TRBV2 and TRBJ1-1; 8 bases are shared with TRBD1. With 4 bases clipped from V and 6 bases from J, the junction kept 4 bases outside the gene matches. The CDR3 consists of 13 residues. From germline, CDR1 is SNHLY and CDR2 FYNNEI. In DNA, the CDR3 is TGTGCCAGCAGTGGGACAGGGAGGGCTGAAGCTTTCTTT. This sequence encodes CASSGTGRAEAFF.

This chain connects TRBV12-3 or TRBV12-4 to TRBJ2-7; the D is unclear. The CDR3 sequence is 11 residues long. V was pared by 4 bases and J by 9 bases, with 10 bases between. In DNA, the CDR3 is TGTGCCAGCAGTTCCGGACGCACGCAGTACTTC. As protein: CASSSGRTQYF.

The genes are TRBV3-1 (or the pseudogene TRBV3-2) and TRBJ2-3; D might be TRBD1 or TRBD2, each matching 5 bases. V lost 5 bases and J 2 bases, leaving 17 bases between the germline ends. Germline V gene sequence: CDR1 LGHDT, CDR2 YNNKEL (reference sequence). The CDR3 spans 16 residues. Here the CDR3 DNA reads TGTGCCAGCAGCTCAAGATGGGGGACGTTCACAGATACGCAGTATTTT. Translated, it gives CASSSRWGTFTDTQYF.